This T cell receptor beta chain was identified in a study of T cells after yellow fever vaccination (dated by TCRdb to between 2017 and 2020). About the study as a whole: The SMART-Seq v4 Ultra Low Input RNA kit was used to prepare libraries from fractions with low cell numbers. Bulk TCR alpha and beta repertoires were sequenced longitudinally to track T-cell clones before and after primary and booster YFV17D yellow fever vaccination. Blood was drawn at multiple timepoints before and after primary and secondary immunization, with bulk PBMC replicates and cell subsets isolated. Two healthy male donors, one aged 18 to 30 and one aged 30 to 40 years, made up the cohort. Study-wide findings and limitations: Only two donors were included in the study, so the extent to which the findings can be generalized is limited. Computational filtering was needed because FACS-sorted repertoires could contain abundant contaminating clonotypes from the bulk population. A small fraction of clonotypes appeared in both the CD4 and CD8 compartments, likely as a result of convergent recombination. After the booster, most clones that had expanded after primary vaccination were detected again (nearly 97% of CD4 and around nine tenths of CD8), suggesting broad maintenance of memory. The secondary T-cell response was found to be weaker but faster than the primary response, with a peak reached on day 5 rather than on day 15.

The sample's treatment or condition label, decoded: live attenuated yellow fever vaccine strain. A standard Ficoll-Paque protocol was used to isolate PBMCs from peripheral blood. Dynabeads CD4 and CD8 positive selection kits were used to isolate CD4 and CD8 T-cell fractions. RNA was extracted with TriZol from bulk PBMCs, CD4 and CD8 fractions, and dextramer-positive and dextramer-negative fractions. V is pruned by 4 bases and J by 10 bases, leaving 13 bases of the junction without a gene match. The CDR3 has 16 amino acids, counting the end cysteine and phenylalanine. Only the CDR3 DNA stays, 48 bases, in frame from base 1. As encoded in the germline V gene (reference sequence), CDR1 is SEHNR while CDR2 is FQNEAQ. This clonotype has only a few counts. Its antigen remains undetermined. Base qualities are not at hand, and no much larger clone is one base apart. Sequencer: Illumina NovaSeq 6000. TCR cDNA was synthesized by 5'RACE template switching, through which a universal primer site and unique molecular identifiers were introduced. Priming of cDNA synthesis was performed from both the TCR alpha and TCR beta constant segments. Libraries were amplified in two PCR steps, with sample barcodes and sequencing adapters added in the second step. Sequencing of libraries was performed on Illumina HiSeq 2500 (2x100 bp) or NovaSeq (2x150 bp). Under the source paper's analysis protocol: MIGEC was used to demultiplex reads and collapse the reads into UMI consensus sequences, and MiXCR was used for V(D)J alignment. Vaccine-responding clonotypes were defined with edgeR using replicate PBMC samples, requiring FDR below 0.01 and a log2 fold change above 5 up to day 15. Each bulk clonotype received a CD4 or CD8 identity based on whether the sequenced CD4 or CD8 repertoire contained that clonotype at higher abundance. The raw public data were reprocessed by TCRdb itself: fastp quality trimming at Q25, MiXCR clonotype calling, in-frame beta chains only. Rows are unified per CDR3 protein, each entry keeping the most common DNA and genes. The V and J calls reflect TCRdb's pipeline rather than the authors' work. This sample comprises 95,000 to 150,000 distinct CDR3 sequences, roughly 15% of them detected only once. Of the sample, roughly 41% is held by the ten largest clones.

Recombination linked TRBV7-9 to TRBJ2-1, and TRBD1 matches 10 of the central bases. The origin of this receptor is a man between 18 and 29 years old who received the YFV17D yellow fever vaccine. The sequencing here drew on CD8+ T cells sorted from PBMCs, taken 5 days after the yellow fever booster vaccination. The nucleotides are TGTGCCAGCAGCTCCCCTCCCGGGACAGGGGAAGGGGAGCAGTTCTTC. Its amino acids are CASSSPPGTGEGEQFF.